What follows are 4 T cell receptor beta chains derived from one specimen sequenced in a study of molecular identifiers for immune sequencing clone quantification. In TCRdb, the PCR reads were re-called with MiXCR into one record per CDR3 protein. The table lists hundreds of thousands of distinct CDR3 sequences, less than 30% of them singletons. Sequenced sample: naive CD8+ T cells from blood, with Jurkat cell RNA spiked in. The subset was: FACS-sorted CD8+CD4-CCR7+CD45RA+ naive T cells. These receptors all come from a human donor in good health. Some libraries in this study had Jurkat cell RNA spiked in.

This clonotype was seen only a few times. The chain links TRBV11-2 to TRBJ2-3, with TRBD2 matching 7 bases. The V segment lost 7 bases and the J segment 3 bases; nucleotides outside the gene matches: 13. The germline CDR1 and CDR2 sequences are SGHAT and FQNNGV. The CDR3 sequence is 16 residues long. The CDR3 coding sequence is TGTGCCAGCATGGAGATAGGGGCGGGAGCTACAGATACGCAGTATTTT. Translation gives CASMEIGAGATDTQYF.

This clonotype was observed once. A clone one base away is much larger, so this may be a read error. CDR3 bases: TGCGCCGGCAGCCAAGATCGGACAACCTATGGCTACACCTTC. Translation: CAGSQDRTTYGYTF. The chain employs TRBV4-3 and TRBJ1-2, with a tentative D call TRBD1 (5 bases). The CDR3 totals 14 residues. Germline values: CDR1 LGHNA, CDR2 YSLEER.

As for this clonotype: A read error may be the cause here, since a much bigger clone is one base away. This sequence joins TRBV29-1 and TRBJ2-1; TRBD2 matches 8 bases. CDR1 is SQVTM, CDR2 ANQGSEA, per germline. The V and J ends lost 5 bases and 7 bases, in that order; junction bases with no gene match: 7. This CDR3 spans 13 amino acids. For the CDR3, the DNA is TGCAGCGTTTCAGCGGGAGACAGGAATGAGCAGTTCTTC. Its translation is CSVSAGDRNEQFF.

In this sample, this clonotype turned up a few times. This sequence joins TRBV6-2 or TRBV6-3 and TRBJ2-1; D gene uncertain. Deletions cut 10 bases from V and 1 base from J, with 8 bases between. CDR1 and CDR2 (germline): MNHEY, SVGEGT. CDR3 length: 12 amino acids. The CDR3 spells CATSLSYNEQFF. In nucleotides, the CDR3 is TGTGCCACAAGCCTGTCCTACAATGAGCAGTTCTTC.